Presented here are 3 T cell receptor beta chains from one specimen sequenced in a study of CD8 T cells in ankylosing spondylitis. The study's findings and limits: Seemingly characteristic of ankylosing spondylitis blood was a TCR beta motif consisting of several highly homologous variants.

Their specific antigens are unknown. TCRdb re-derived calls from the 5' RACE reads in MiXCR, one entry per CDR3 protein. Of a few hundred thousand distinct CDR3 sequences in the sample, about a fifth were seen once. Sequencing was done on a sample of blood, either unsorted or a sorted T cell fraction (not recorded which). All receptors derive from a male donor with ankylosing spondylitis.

The CDR3 reads CASSIPVAGTGELFF. In DNA, the CDR3 is TGCGCCAGCAGCATCCCAGTAGCGGGCACCGGGGAGCTGTTTTTT. The chain employs TRBV5-1 and TRBJ2-2; 7 bases fit TRBD2. This CDR3 contains 15 residues. The V segment lost 4 bases and the J segment 4 bases; nucleotides outside the gene matches: 7. Germline V lookup: CDR1 SGHRS, CDR2 YFSETQ.

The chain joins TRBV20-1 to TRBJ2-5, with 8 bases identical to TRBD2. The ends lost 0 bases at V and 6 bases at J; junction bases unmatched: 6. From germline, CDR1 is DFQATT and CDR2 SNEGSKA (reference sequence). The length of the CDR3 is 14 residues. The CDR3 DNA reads TGCAGTGCTAGAGAAGGCGGGAGGATACAGACCCAGTACTTC. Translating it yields CSAREGGRIQTQYF.

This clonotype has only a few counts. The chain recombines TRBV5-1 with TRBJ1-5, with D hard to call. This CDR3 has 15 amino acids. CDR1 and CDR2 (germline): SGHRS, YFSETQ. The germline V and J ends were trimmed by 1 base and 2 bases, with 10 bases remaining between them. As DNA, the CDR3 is TGCGCCAGCAGCTTGTCCGCCAGCGGCAATCAGCCCCAGCATTTT. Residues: CASSLSASGNQPQHF.